This is a list of T cell receptor beta chains from one sample in a study of blood T cell repertoires in COVID-19. TCRdb's table, derived via immunoSEQ multiplex PCR, lists solely in-frame clones and lacks some. The table shows about 60,000 clones, with roughly four fifths occurring only once. Sequencing used peripheral blood. All receptors derive from a human donor in a cohort sampled during active COVID-19. The CDR3 runs from the conserved cysteine through the conserved F or W. D genes are given only for firm matches. Expanded clones are given a class, and other clones once, few, many or no size at all.

abundance: -; d_gene: -; v_gene: TRBV12-3/TRBV12-4; j_gene: TRBJ2-7; CDR3nt: TGTGCCAGCACCTACCAAGGGGACGAGCAGTACTTC; CDR3aa: CASTYQGDEQYF
abundance: -; d_gene: -; v_gene: TRBV5-1; j_gene: TRBJ2-7; CDR3nt: TGCGCCAGCAGCGGAGGGGGCCTTGGGAACTACGAGCAGTACTTC; CDR3aa: CASSGGGLGNYEQYF
abundance: -; d_gene: -; v_gene: TRBV5-1; j_gene: TRBJ2-3; CDR3nt: TGCGCCAGCAGCTTGGGCAGGGGAGAAGATACGCAGTATTTT; CDR3aa: CASSLGRGEDTQYF
abundance: -; d_gene: -; v_gene: TRBV28; j_gene: TRBJ1-2; CDR3nt: TGTGCCAGCAGTTTAGGGCTCCTTGGTGGCTACACCTTC; CDR3aa: CASSLGLLGGYTF
abundance: -; d_gene: TRBD1; v_gene: TRBV7-2; j_gene: TRBJ1-3; CDR3nt: TGTGCCAGCAGCTTGTACAGGGGGCTAGGAAACACCATATATTTT; CDR3aa: CASSLYRGLGNTIYF
abundance: -; d_gene: -; v_gene: TRBV24-1; j_gene: TRBJ2-5; CDR3nt: TGTGCCACCAGTGACTCCATTCGTGAGCCTCAAGAGACCCAGTACTTC; CDR3aa: CATSDSIREPQETQYF
abundance: -; d_gene: TRBD1; v_gene: TRBV5-4; j_gene: TRBJ2-7; CDR3nt: TGTGCCAGCCGTCTACAGGGGACCTACGAGCAGTACTTC; CDR3aa: CASRLQGTYEQYF
abundance: -; d_gene: TRBD1; v_gene: TRBV5-8; j_gene: TRBJ1-5; CDR3nt: TGTGCCAGCAGGTCCGGGACAGGGGGTAACAATCAGCCCCAGCATTTT; CDR3aa: CASRSGTGGNNQPQHF
abundance: -; d_gene: -; v_gene: TRBV6-4; j_gene: TRBJ2-3; CDR3nt: TGTGCCAGCAGTGCCCGGGAGACAGATACGCAGTATTTT; CDR3aa: CASSARETDTQYF
abundance: few; d_gene: -; v_gene: TRBV7-2; j_gene: TRBJ1-6; CDR3nt: TGTGCCAGCAGCTTAGGGGCCGGTACTCCACCCCTCCACTTT; CDR3aa: CASSLGAGTPPLHF
abundance: -; d_gene: TRBD1; v_gene: TRBV25-1; j_gene: TRBJ2-3; CDR3nt: TGTGCCAGCAGTTCCTATCGGACAGGAAGCGGCACAGATACGCAGTATTTT; CDR3aa: CASSSYRTGSGTDTQYF
abundance: few; d_gene: TRBD1; v_gene: TRBV7-9; j_gene: TRBJ2-7; CDR3nt: TGTGCCAGCAGCCACAGGCCGGGACAGGGGTCCTACGAGCAGTACTTC; CDR3aa: CASSHRPGQGSYEQYF
abundance: -; d_gene: -; v_gene: TRBV6-5; j_gene: TRBJ1-5; CDR3nt: TGTGCCAGCAGTTACGTCGGCGGCCAGCCCCAGCATTTT; CDR3aa: CASSYVGGQPQHF
abundance: -; d_gene: -; v_gene: TRBV18; j_gene: TRBJ2-7; CDR3nt: TGTGCCAGCTCCTTCAGGCTGGACAGTATGGGCGAGCAGTACTTC; CDR3aa: CASSFRLDSMGEQYF
abundance: -; d_gene: TRBD2; v_gene: TRBV5-1; j_gene: TRBJ2-3; CDR3nt: TGCGCCAGCAGCTCGGGCCAACTAGCGGGAGGGCCTGGGGATACGCAGTATTTT; CDR3aa: CASSSGQLAGGPGDTQYF
abundance: -; d_gene: -; v_gene: TRBV4-1; j_gene: TRBJ2-7; CDR3nt: TGCGCCAGCAGCCAGGTCGGGGGGCCTCAGGACGAGCAGTACTTC; CDR3aa: CASSQVGGPQDEQYF
abundance: -; d_gene: -; v_gene: TRBV7-9; j_gene: TRBJ2-1; CDR3nt: TGTGCCAGCAGCTTTATGGGTAGCGGAAACAATGAGCAGTTCTTC; CDR3aa: CASSFMGSGNNEQFF
abundance: -; d_gene: -; v_gene: TRBV29-1; j_gene: TRBJ2-5; CDR3nt: TGCAGCGTTGTCCGTCTAACCCAGTACTTC; CDR3aa: CSVVRLTQYF
abundance: -; d_gene: -; v_gene: TRBV24-1; j_gene: TRBJ1-5; CDR3nt: TGTGCCACCAGTGATCAGGGCGGACAGCCCCAGCATTTT; CDR3aa: CATSDQGGQPQHF
abundance: -; d_gene: -; v_gene: TRBV5-1; j_gene: TRBJ2-1; CDR3nt: TGCGCCAGCAGCGGCGGCCCGGAGGGGCTTGAGCAGTTCTTC; CDR3aa: CASSGGPEGLEQFF
abundance: -; d_gene: -; v_gene: TRBV4-2; j_gene: TRBJ2-7; CDR3nt: TGTGCCAGCAGCCAGACCGGGTCGCCTCGGCAGTACTTC; CDR3aa: CASSQTGSPRQYF
abundance: -; d_gene: -; v_gene: TRBV24-1; j_gene: TRBJ2-7; CDR3nt: TGTGCCACCAGTGATCCATCAAAGGGGGCCTACGAGCAGTACTTC; CDR3aa: CATSDPSKGAYEQYF
abundance: -; d_gene: -; v_gene: TRBV7-2; j_gene: TRBJ2-2; CDR3nt: TGTGCCAGCAGGCGGAGGGGGGAGGGTACCGGGGAGCTGTTTTTT; CDR3aa: CASRRRGEGTGELFF
abundance: -; d_gene: TRBD2; v_gene: TRBV27; j_gene: TRBJ2-3; CDR3nt: TGTGCCAGCAGCCTACCCTGGTCTAGCGGACGCACAGATACGCAGTATTTT; CDR3aa: CASSLPWSSGRTDTQYF
abundance: -; d_gene: TRBD1; v_gene: TRBV19; j_gene: TRBJ1-4; CDR3nt: TGTGCCAGTACCGAGAGGGGGACAGGGGCGACTAATGAAAAACTGTTTTTT; CDR3aa: CASTERGTGATNEKLFF
abundance: -; d_gene: TRBD1; v_gene: TRBV7-3; j_gene: TRBJ1-1; CDR3nt: TGTGCCAGCAGTTACTATCCCGGGACAGCGAGGGAGAACACTGAAGCTTTCTTT; CDR3aa: CASSYYPGTARENTEAFF
abundance: few; d_gene: TRBD1; v_gene: TRBV7-2; j_gene: TRBJ1-2; CDR3nt: TGTGCCAGCAGCTTAGCTGGGACAGGGCTCTATGGCTACACCTTC; CDR3aa: CASSLAGTGLYGYTF
abundance: -; d_gene: TRBD1; v_gene: TRBV11-3; j_gene: TRBJ2-1; CDR3nt: TGTGCCAGCAGCTTAGTGGGACAGGATCACAATGAGCAGTTCTTC; CDR3aa: CASSLVGQDHNEQFF
abundance: -; d_gene: -; v_gene: TRBV24-1; j_gene: TRBJ2-3; CDR3nt: TGTGCCACCGCGTGGGGGGGCTCTAGCACAGATACGCAGTATTTT; CDR3aa: CATAWGGSSTDTQYF
abundance: -; d_gene: -; v_gene: TRBV28; j_gene: TRBJ1-4; CDR3nt: -; CDR3aa: CASSSSENAGREKLFF
abundance: -; d_gene: -; v_gene: TRBV3-1/TRBV3-2; j_gene: TRBJ2-2; CDR3nt: TGTGCCAGCAGCCTTCAGCCTAATTCCGGAGCAGCCGGGGAGCTGTTTTTT; CDR3aa: CASSLQPNSGAAGELFF
abundance: -; d_gene: -; v_gene: TRBV30; j_gene: TRBJ2-3; CDR3nt: TGTGCCTGGAGCAGGACAGCTCACACAGATACGCAGTATTTT; CDR3aa: CAWSRTAHTDTQYF
abundance: -; d_gene: -; v_gene: TRBV12-3/TRBV12-4; j_gene: TRBJ2-7; CDR3nt: TGTGCCAGCAGTTTAAGTTTGGTCAAGGGGTGCTACTTC; CDR3aa: CASSLSLVKGCYF
abundance: few; d_gene: TRBD2; v_gene: TRBV6-2/TRBV6-3; j_gene: TRBJ2-1; CDR3nt: TGTGCCAGCAGTACTGGTGTGTTCGGGACTAGCGGGAGTAAGAATGAGCAGTTCTTC; CDR3aa: CASSTGVFGTSGSKNEQFF